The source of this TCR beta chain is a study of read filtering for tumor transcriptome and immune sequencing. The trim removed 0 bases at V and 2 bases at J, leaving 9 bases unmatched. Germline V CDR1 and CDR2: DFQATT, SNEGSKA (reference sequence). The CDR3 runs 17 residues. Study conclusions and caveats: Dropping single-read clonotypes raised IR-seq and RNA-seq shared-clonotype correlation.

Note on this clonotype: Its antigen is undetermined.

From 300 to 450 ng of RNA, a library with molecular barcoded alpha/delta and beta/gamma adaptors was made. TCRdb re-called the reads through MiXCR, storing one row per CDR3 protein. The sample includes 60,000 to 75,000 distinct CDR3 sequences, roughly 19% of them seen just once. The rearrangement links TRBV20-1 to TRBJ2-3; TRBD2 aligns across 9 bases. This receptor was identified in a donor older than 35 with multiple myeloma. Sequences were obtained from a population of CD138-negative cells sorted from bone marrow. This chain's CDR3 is CSARDWVTSGFTDTQYF. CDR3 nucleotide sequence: TGCAGTGCTAGAGATTGGGTTACTAGCGGGTTCACAGATACGCAGTATTTT.